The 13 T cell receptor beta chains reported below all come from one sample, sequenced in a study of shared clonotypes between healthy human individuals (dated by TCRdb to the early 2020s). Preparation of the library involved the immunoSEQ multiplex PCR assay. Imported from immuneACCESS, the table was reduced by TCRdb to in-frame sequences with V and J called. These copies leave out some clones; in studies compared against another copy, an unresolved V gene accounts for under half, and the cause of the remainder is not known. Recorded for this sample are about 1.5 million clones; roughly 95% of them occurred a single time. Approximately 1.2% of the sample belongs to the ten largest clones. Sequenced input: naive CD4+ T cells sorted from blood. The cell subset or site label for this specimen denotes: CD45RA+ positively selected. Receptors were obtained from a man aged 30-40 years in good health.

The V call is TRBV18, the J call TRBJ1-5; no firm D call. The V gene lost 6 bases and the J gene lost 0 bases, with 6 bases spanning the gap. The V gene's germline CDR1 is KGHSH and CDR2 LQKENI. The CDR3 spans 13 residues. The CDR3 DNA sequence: TGTGCCAGCTCTCCCCATAGCAATCAGCCCCAGCATTTT. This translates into CASSPHSNQPQHF.

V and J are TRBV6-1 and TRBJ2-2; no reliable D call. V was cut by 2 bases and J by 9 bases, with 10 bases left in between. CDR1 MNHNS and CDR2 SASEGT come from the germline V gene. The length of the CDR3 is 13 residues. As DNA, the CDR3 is TGTGCCAGCAGTGAATTTTGGGGTTGGGAGCTGTTTTTT. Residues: CASSEFWGWELFF.

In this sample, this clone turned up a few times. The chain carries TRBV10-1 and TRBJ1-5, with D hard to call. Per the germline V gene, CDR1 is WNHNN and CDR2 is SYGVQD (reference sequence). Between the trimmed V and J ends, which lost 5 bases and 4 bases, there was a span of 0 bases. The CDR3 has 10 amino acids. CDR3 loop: CASSNQPQHF. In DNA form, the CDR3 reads TGCGCCAGCAGTAATCAGCCCCAGCATTTT.

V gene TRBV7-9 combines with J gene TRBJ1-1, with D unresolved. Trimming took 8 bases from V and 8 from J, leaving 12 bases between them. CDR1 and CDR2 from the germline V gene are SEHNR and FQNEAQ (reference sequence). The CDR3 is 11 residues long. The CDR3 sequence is CASGKTVEAFF. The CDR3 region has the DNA TGTGCCAGCGGAAAGACTGTCGAAGCTTTCTTT.

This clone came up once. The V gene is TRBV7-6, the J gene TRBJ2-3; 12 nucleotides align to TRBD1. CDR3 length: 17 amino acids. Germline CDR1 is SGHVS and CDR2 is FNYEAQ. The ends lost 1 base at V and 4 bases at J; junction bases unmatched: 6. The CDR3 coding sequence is TGTGCCAGCAGCTTAGTGGGGACAGGGGGCTTCCCAGATACGCAGTATTTT. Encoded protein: CASSLVGTGGFPDTQYF.

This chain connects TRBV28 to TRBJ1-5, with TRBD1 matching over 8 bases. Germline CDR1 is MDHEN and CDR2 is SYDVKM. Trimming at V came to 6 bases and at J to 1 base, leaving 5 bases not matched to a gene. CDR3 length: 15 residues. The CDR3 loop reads CASRPRQGSNQPQHF. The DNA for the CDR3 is TGTGCCAGCAGACCCCGACAGGGGAGCAATCAGCCCCAGCATTTT.

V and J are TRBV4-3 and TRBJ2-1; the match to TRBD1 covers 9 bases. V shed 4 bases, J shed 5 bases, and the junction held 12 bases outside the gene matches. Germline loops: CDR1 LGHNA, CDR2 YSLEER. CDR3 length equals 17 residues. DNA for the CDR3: TGCGCCAGCAGCCCCCGTCGGCGGGACAGGGTCGACAATGAGCAGTTCTTC. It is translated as CASSPRRRDRVDNEQFF.

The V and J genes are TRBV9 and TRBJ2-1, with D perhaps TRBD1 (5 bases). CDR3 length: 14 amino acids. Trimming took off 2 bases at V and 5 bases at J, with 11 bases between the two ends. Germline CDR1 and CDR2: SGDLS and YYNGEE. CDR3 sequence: CASSVGPDNNEQFF. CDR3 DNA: TGTGCCAGCAGCGTGGGGCCAGACAACAATGAGCAGTTCTTC.

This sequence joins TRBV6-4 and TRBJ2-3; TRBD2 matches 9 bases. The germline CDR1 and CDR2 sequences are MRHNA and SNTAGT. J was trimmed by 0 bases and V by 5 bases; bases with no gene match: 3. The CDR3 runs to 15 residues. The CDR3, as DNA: TGTGCCAGCAGTCCTAGCGGGGCTAGCACAGATACGCAGTATTTT. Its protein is CASSPSGASTDTQYF.

The CDR3 protein is CASSLEDSQPQHF. The CDR3 region has the DNA TGTGCCAGTAGTCTCGAGGACAGTCAGCCCCAGCATTTT. The chain carries TRBV19 and TRBJ1-5; a possible D gene is TRBD1 (6 bases). The germline V gene encodes CDR1 LNHDA and CDR2 SQIVND (reference sequence). Trimming removed 5 bases at V and 6 bases at J, with 11 bases between. This CDR3 contains 13 residues.

The CDR3 DNA reads TGTGCCAGCAGCGTAGAGGGGCCGTTCTACAATGAGCAGTTCTTC. It yields the protein CASSVEGPFYNEQFF. The genes are TRBV9 and TRBJ2-1; D might be TRBD1 (5 bases). V lost 0 bases and J lost 3, with 10 bases in between. This CDR3 region has 15 residues. Germline CDR1 and CDR2: SGDLS and YYNGEE.

CDR3 in amino acids: CASSSWVGARNSRPYNEQFF. The DNA of the CDR3 is TGCGCCAGCAGCTCGTGGGTAGGGGCGAGGAACTCACGCCCCTACAATGAGCAGTTCTTC. The V gene is TRBV5-1, the J gene TRBJ2-1; D perhaps matches TRBD1 (5 bases). The CDR3 is made up of 20 amino acids. Germline-derived CDR1 and CDR2 are SGHRS and YFSETQ. V was shortened by 3 bases and J by 2 bases, with 27 bases between the two germline ends.

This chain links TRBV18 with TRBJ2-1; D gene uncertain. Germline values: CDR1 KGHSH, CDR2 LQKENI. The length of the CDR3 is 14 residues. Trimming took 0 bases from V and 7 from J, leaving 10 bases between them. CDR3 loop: CASSPPILGNEQFF. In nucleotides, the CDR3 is TGTGCCAGCTCACCACCGATCCTAGGTAATGAGCAGTTCTTC.